This TCR beta chain was retrieved from a study of blood T cell repertoires in COVID-19. The method was immunoSEQ multiplex PCR; TCRdb's version includes in-frame clones alone and lacks a portion of them. The table lists about 80,000 clones, about 80% of them singletons. Trimming stripped 4 bases from V and 7 bases from J, with 12 bases between. Germline assignment: CDR1 SGHVS and CDR2 FQNEAQ. This CDR3 contains 13 residues. The chain has TRBV7-8 and TRBJ2-3; D uncertain. Sequenced sample: peripheral blood. The sequence derives from a human donor in a cohort sampled during active COVID-19. The CDR3 DNA sequence: TGTGCCAGCAGCTCCACCGACAAGTATACGCAGTATTTT. Translated: CASSSTDKYTQYF.